This T cell receptor (beta chain) was recorded in a study of T-cell memory formation after mild COVID-19. Whole-study context: Largely, the TCR clusters proved donor specific. Findings and limits, study-wide: Largely, contracting CD4+ clones fell within CM and EM, and contracting CD8+ clones within EMRA. The finding that pre-infection memory included some responding clones suggested that cross-reactive memory joined.

One entry per CDR3 protein results from TCRdb running MiXCR on the 5' RACE reads. The sample has about 430,000 distinct CDR3 sequences, around 24% seen once; the top ten hold 7% to 9.5%. Remarks on this clonotype: Its cognate antigen is unknown.

The CDR3 loop spans 13 amino acids. Germline V lookup: CDR1 MNHEY, CDR2 SVGAGI. V lost 9 bases to trimming and J lost 1 base, with 12 bases between them. This receptor was obtained from an adult woman who had mild COVID-19 (a few samples of this study predate the infection). Cell type and time point are not known. This chain links TRBV6-5 with TRBJ1-2; possible D gene TRBD1, 6 bases. Sequenced: PBMCs or a T cell subset sorted from them (not recorded which). In DNA, the CDR3 is TGTGCCAGTGGGCGGGGGCTTAACTATGGCTACACCTTC. It encodes CASGRGLNYGYTF.